This T cell receptor (beta chain) originates from a study of T cells in Graves' hyperthyroidism and ophthalmopathy. This clonotype was found a few times. From RNA transcripts, TCR beta CDR3 regions were amplified. The primer set for the first-round RT-PCR of the TCR CDR3 was HTBI. From the multiplex PCR reads, TCRdb called clonotypes with MiXCR, one entry per CDR3 protein. Counted here are hundreds of thousands of distinct CDR3 sequences, 15% to 20% occurring once; the ten biggest clones make up approximately 15%. The CDR3 covers 16 residues. V was cut by 3 bases and J by 3 bases, with 16 bases left in between. Germline CDR1 reads SGHVS; CDR2 reads FQNEAQ.

The V gene is TRBV7-8, the J gene TRBJ2-3, with D possibly TRBD1 on 6 matching bases. The receptor was isolated from a woman between 18 and 29 years old with Graves' ophthalmopathy. The material sequenced was blood. The CDR3 protein is CASSLKSKGTTDTQYF. The CDR3 DNA follows: TGTGCCAGCAGCTTGAAATCGAAGGGGACAACAGATACGCAGTATTTT.